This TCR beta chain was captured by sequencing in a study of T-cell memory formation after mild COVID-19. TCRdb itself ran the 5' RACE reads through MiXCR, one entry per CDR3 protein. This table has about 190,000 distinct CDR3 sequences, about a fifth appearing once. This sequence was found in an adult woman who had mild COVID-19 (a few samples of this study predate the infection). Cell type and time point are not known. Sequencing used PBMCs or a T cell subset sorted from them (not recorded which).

This CDR3 is CASSLGTGDTDTQYF. The CDR3 DNA follows: TGTGCCAGCAGCTTAGGAACAGGGGATACAGATACGCAGTATTTT. This chain uses TRBV7-8 with TRBJ2-3; TRBD1 matches at 7 bases. The germline V gene encodes CDR1 SGHVS and CDR2 FQNEAQ. Losses at the gene ends were 1 base for V and 3 bases for J; bases not matched to a gene: 4. CDR3 length equals 15 residues.